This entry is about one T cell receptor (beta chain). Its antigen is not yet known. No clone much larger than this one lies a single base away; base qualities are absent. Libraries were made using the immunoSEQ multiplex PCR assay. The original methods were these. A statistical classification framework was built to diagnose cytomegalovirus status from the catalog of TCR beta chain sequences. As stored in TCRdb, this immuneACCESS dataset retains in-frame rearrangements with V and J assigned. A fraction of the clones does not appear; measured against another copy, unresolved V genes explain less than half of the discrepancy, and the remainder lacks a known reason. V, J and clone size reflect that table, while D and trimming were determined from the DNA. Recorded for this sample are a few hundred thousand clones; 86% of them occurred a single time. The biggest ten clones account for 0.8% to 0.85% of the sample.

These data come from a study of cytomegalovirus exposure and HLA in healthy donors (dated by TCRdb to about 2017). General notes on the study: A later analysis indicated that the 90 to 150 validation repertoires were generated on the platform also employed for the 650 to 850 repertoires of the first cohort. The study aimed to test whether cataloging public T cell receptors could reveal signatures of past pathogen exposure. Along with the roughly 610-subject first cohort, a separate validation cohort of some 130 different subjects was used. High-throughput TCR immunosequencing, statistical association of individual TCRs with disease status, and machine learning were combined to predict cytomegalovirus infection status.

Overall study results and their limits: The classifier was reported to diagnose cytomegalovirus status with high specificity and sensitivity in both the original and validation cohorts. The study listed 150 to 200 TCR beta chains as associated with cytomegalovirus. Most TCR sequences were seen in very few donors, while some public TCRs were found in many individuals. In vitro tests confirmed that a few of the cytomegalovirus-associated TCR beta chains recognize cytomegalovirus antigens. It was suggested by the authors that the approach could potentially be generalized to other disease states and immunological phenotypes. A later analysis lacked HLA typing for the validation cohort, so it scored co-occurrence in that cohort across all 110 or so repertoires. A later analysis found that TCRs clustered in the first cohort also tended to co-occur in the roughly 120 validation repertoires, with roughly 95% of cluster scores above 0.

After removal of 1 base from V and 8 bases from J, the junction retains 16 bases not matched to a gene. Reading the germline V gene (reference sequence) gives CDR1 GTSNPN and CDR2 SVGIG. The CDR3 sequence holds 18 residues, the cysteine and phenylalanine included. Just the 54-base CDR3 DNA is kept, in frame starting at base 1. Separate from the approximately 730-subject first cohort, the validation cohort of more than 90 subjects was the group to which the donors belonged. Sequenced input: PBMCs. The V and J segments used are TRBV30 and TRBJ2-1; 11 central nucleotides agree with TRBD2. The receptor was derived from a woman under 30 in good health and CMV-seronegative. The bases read TGTGCCTGGAGTGGGCTAGCGGGGGGAGGAGACGGGGTAGATGAGCAGTTCTTC. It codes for CAWSGLAGGGDGVDEQFF.